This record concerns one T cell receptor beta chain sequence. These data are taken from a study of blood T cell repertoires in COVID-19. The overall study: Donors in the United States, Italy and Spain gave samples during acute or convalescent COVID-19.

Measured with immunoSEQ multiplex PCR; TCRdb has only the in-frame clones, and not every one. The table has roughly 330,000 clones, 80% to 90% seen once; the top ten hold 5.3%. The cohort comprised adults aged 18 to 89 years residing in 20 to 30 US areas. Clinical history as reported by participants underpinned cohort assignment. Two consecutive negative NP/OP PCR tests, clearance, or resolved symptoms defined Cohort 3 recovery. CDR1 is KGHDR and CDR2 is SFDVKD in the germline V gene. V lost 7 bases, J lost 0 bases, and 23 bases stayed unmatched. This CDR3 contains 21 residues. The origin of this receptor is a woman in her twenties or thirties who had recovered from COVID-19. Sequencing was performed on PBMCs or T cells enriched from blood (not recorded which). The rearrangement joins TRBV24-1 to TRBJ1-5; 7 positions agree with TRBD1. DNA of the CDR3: TGTGCCACCAGCTTCTGGGGGGTGACAGGGAATGAGGTACATAGCAATCAGCCCCAGCATTTT. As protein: CATSFWGVTGNEVHSNQPQHF.